This T cell receptor beta chain was captured in a study of blood T cell repertoires in COVID-19. At the level of the study: Italy, Spain and the United States were the sources of the convalescent and acute COVID-19 samples. Nucleic acid was either cDNA or gDNA, and it came from T cells, B-cell-depleted T cells, or PBMCs.

As processed by the authors: Amplification of reference gene primers was used by the study to estimate nucleated cell counts. Sequenced by immunoSEQ multiplex PCR; TCRdb stores in-frame clones only, minus some. V and J calls and clone size come straight from that table; D and trimming were deduced from the DNA. In the table there are tens of thousands of clones, 88% of which are singletons. The CDR3 is made up of 14 amino acids. Trimming shortened V by 0 bases and J by 4 bases, and 9 bases separated the two germline ends. CDR1 is MNHEY, CDR2 SVGAGI, per germline. What was sequenced was peripheral blood. The rearrangement uses TRBV6-5 and TRBJ1-1; D gene ambiguous. The TCR originated in a human donor in a cohort sampled during active COVID-19. CDR3 nucleotides: TGTGCCAGCAGTTACTCGTCTTTCGGCACTGAAGCTTTCTTT. The encoded protein is CASSYSSFGTEAFF.